A single sample gave rise to the 9 T cell receptor beta chains below, sequenced in a study of T cell responses to AZD1222 COVID-19 vaccine. The protocol was immunoSEQ multiplex PCR, while the TCRdb copy is restricted to in-frame clones and leaves out a portion. This sample has 150,000 to 200,000 clones, with roughly 94% found just once. The sequenced sample was peripheral blood, obtained 28 days after the second AZD1222 dose. These receptors all stem from an adult who received the AZD1222 COVID-19 vaccine.

This clone appeared a single time. V usage is TRBV30 and J usage is TRBJ2-1; 8 bases line up with TRBD2. V shed 3 bases and J 2 bases; nucleotides not matched to a gene: 6. CDR3 length: 15 residues. CDR1 and CDR2 from the germline V gene are GTSNPN and SVGIG (reference sequence). The CDR3 DNA is TGTGCCTGGAGCCATTTTAGCGGGACCTACAATGAGCAGTTCTTC. Translation gives CAWSHFSGTYNEQFF.

This chain joins TRBV5-1 and TRBJ2-7, with D possibly TRBD1 on 5 matching bases. The CDR3 loop spans 13 amino acids. Germline assignment: CDR1 SGHRS and CDR2 YFSETQ. V was cut by 5 bases and J by 3 bases, with 12 bases left in between. The CDR3 is CASRPHQGYEQYF. CDR3 coding DNA: TGCGCCAGCAGACCACACCAGGGCTACGAGCAGTACTTC.

This clone was seen once. This chain connects TRBV7-2 to TRBJ1-2; 7 bases match TRBD1. This CDR3 contains 15 residues. Trimming took 5 bases from V and 2 from J; bases not matched to a gene: 8. Germline CDR1 and CDR2: SGHTA and FQGNSA. DNA of the CDR3: TGTGCCAGCAGCCCAATGACAGGGTCCAACTATGGCTACACCTTC. Translated: CASSPMTGSNYGYTF.

This clone occurred once. V and J are TRBV18 and TRBJ2-1, with D tentatively TRBD2 (5 bases). V lost 0 bases and J 2 bases, leaving 14 bases between the germline ends. Germline CDR1 reads KGHSH; CDR2 reads LQKENI. The CDR3 has 17 amino acids. CDR3 bases: TGTGCCAGCTCACCACCGTTGGGAGATATAACCTACAATGAGCAGTTCTTC. Residues: CASSPPLGDITYNEQFF.

The DNA for the CDR3 is TGTGCCAGTAGTATAAGTCCAGGGCAAGAGACCCAGTACTTC. It codes for CASSISPGQETQYF. This chain uses TRBV19 with TRBJ2-5; D is possibly TRBD1 (5 bases). Looked up from germline, CDR1 is LNHDA and CDR2 is SQIVND (reference sequence). The CDR3 has 14 amino acids. V shed 2 bases and J shed 2 bases, with 9 bases lying between them.

The chain links TRBV30 to TRBJ1-2; tentative D call: TRBD1 (5 bases). The V gene's germline CDR1 is GTSNPN and CDR2 SVGIG (reference sequence). The CDR3 is made up of 16 amino acids. Deletions cut 1 base from V and 7 bases from J, with 22 bases between. CDR3 bases: TGTGCCTGGAGTGGCCCCGGGTCCCCTGGAAGGGGTGGCTACACCTTC. Its protein is CAWSGPGSPGRGGYTF.

This clone was detected only once. The chain recombines TRBV6-5 with TRBJ1-3; a weak D match, TRBD1 (6 bases). Trimming removed 5 bases at V and 3 bases at J, with 11 bases between. The CDR3 is made up of 14 amino acids. Germline lookup yields CDR1 MNHEY and CDR2 SVGAGI. The CDR3 nucleotides read TGTGCCAGCAGTCTCAGGGGAGGTGGAAACACCATATATTTT. This codes for CASSLRGGGNTIYF.

With respect to this clone: Sequence at one end of the junction differs from germline and may be a read error. For the CDR3, the DNA is TGTGCCAGCAGCCAAGGGGGGACTAGCGGTTTCTTC. It codes for CASSQGGTSGFF. The V and J genes are TRBV3-1 (or the pseudogene TRBV3-2) and TRBJ2-7; the match to TRBD2 covers 11 bases. CDR1 LGHDT and CDR2 YNNKEL come from the germline V gene (reference sequence). This CDR3 is built from 12 residues.

The chain links TRBV30 to TRBJ2-2, with 7 bases matching TRBD2. This CDR3 contains 19 residues. The J segment lost 3 bases and the V segment lost 0 bases, leaving 16 bases of the junction unmatched. Germline V gives CDR1 GTSNPN, CDR2 SVGIG (reference sequence). The CDR3 DNA reads TGTGCCTGGAGTGTAGGCATTTGGGCTAGCGGAGAACACACCGGGGAGCTGTTTTTT. Its protein is CAWSVGIWASGEHTGELFF.